The 2 T cell receptor beta chains in this list originate from one sample, sequenced in a study of cytomegalovirus exposure and HLA in healthy donors. Clones were sequenced by immunoSEQ multiplex PCR, and TCRdb holds only the in-frame ones, with some missing. The sample lists about 160,000 clones; just under 90% were seen once. The specimen was PBMCs. These receptors all come from a woman in her late teens or twenties in good health and CMV-seropositive.

Of note for this clone: A junction boundary mismatches the germline segment, possibly from a read error. The chain carries TRBV7-7 and TRBJ2-7; 8 bases are a match to TRBD1. The CDR3 spans 13 residues. CDR1 and CDR2 (germline): SSHAT, FNYEAQ (reference sequence). CDR3: CASSLGQDYEQYF. In DNA form, the CDR3 reads TGTGCTAGCAGCCTGGGACAGGACTACGAGCAGTACTTC.

J is TRBJ2-7 and V is TRBV5-6; maybe TRBD1 (6 bases). CDR3 length equals 15 residues. Germline values: CDR1 SGHDT, CDR2 YYEEEE. Trimming left V 3 bases short and J 1 base short, with 14 bases between. The CDR3 nucleotides are TGTGCCAGCAGCTCGTTTGGGGGCGAGTCCTACGAGCAGTACTTC. Translated: CASSSFGGESYEQYF.